This record covers a single TCR beta chain. This CDR3 has 15 residues. The V gene end was trimmed by 4 bases and the J gene end by 1 base; junction bases not matched to a gene: 5. Germline V gives CDR1 MDHEN, CDR2 SYDVKM. This entry is derived from a study of OX40 agonist ivuxolimab in advanced cancers. Looking at the study overall: In this cohort, patients received ivuxolimab, an agonistic anti-OX40 (CD134) antibody. Prior checkpoint blockade (anti-PD-1, anti-PD-L1 or anti-CTLA-4) was permitted; around 39% had it.

Clones were sequenced by immunoSEQ multiplex PCR, and TCRdb holds only the in-frame ones, with some missing. The sample lists 19,000 or so clones, under 90% seen once, with 21% in the top ten. The rearrangement joins TRBV28 to TRBJ1-1; 8 bases match TRBD1. This clonotype was sampled from an adult with an advanced solid tumor such as melanoma, head and neck, liver or kidney cancer. This sample comprised CD4+ or CD8+ T cells sorted from blood, obtained in a trial of the OX40 agonist ivuxolimab. The CDR3 DNA follows: TGTGCCAGCAGTTATGACAGGGGATGGAACACTGAAGCTTTCTTT. It codes for CASSYDRGWNTEAFF.